This T cell receptor (beta chain) was recovered during a study of beta chain features in type 1 diabetes. General study findings and limits: Within each of all four CD4+ subsets, Type 1 diabetes patients had TCRB CDR3s that were moderately but significantly shorter.

On this clone itself: Its antigen remains unknown.

Germline values: CDR1 SGHRS, CDR2 YFSETQ. V trimming: 5 bases; J trimming: 8 bases; junction bases outside the gene matches: 8. This CDR3 contains 16 residues. Sequenced material consisted of expressed TCRB transcripts (all of the isolated RNA was reverse transcribed). Assay used: immunoSEQ multiplex PCR; TCRdb lists only in-frame clones, some missing. The sample records 250,000 to 300,000 clones, approximately 25% being singletons. The specimen was naive CD4+ T cells from blood. The chain uses TRBV5-1 and TRBJ2-1; TRBD2 aligns across 15 bases. The sequence derives from a woman younger than 45 with type 1 diabetes. The CDR3 is CASRSGLAGGGYEQFF. The CDR3 DNA reads as TGCGCCAGCAGATCCGGACTAGCGGGAGGGGGCTATGAGCAGTTCTTC.